These 23 T cell receptor beta chains were all obtained from the same sample, sequenced in a study of neoadjuvant anti-PD-1 for oral cavity cancer. The time point was: after neoadjuvant nivolumab, at surgical resection. Assay used: immunoSEQ multiplex PCR; TCRdb lists only in-frame clones, some missing. The data contain about 68,000 clones, approximately 81% of them seen just once; the ten biggest clones take up nearly 3.5%. The sample here was PBMCs, taken after nivolumab (anti-PD-1) treatment. Source of these receptors: a person between 40 and 85 years old with oral cavity squamous cell carcinoma.

J is TRBJ2-1 and V is TRBV7-9; 8 bases fit TRBD2. J gave up 10 bases and V 2 bases, and 4 bases lay outside the gene matches. The length of the CDR3 is 13 residues. The germline V gene has CDR1 SEHNR and CDR2 FQNEAQ (reference sequence). This chain's CDR3 is CASSLPGGLEQFF. CDR3 bases: TGTGCCAGCAGCTTACCGGGGGGGTTGGAGCAGTTCTTC.

The chain combines TRBV6-5 with TRBJ2-7; perhaps TRBD1 as D (6 bases). The germline V gene has CDR1 MNHEY and CDR2 SVGAGI. Trimming took 8 bases from V and 5 from J, leaving 10 bases between them. This CDR3 region has 11 residues. CDR3 amino acids: CASQTGNEQYF. CDR3 nucleotides: TGTGCCAGCCAAACAGGGAACGAGCAGTACTTC.

V and J are TRBV5-4 and TRBJ1-2, with D perhaps matching TRBD1 (5 bases). Between the trimmed V and J ends, which lost 4 bases and 6 bases, there was a span of 13 bases. Germline V gives CDR1 SGHNT, CDR2 YYREEE (reference sequence). This CDR3 is built from 13 residues. The CDR3 is CASSNQGMNGYTF. The CDR3 DNA reads as TGTGCCAGCAGCAACCAGGGAATGAATGGCTACACCTTC.

The chain employs TRBV7-3 and TRBJ2-3, with 8 bases fitting TRBD2. V lost 6 bases to trimming and J lost 2 bases; unmatched junction nucleotides: 7. The CDR3 length is 15 residues. Germline CDR1 reads SGHTA; CDR2 reads FQGTGA. CDR3 coding DNA: TGTGCCAGCAGTTTTACTAGCGGCAACACAGATACGCAGTATTTT. Amino acids: CASSFTSGNTDTQYF.

The chain employs TRBV9 and TRBJ2-5, with 8 bases lining up with TRBD2. CDR1 and CDR2 (germline): SGDLS, YYNGEE. CDR3 size: 14 residues. The trim removed 3 bases at V and 5 bases at J, leaving 6 bases unmatched. The CDR3 sequence is CASSEGTRVETQYF. The CDR3 region has the DNA TGTGCCAGCAGCGAGGGGACTAGGGTGGAGACCCAGTACTTC.

The CDR3 here is CASHNLGSNTEAFF. The CDR3 nucleotides read TGTGCCAGTCATAACCTGGGATCTAACACTGAAGCTTTCTTT. The chain recombines TRBV19 with TRBJ1-1; D gene unclear. V shed 8 bases and J shed 2 bases, with 15 bases lying between them. The CDR3 is made up of 14 amino acids. CDR1 and CDR2 from the germline V gene are LNHDA and SQIVND (reference sequence).

The chain recombines TRBV28 with TRBJ1-2, with D possibly being TRBD1 (5 bases). The CDR3 spans 14 residues. V was shortened by 4 bases and J by 10 bases, with 19 bases between the two germline ends. Germline loops: CDR1 MDHEN, CDR2 SYDVKM. CDR3 nucleotides: TGTGCCAGCAGTTCCGGACATGCGAGCCAACACTACACCTTC. It encodes CASSSGHASQHYTF.

V and J are TRBV5-1 and TRBJ1-1, with a weak D call TRBD1 (5 bases). The V end lost 3 bases, the J end lost 1 base, and 10 bases lay between the germline ends. From germline, CDR1 is SGHRS and CDR2 YFSETQ. The length of the CDR3 is 14 residues. CDR3 DNA sequence: TGCGCCAGCAGCTGGCAGGGTTCGAACACTGAAGCTTTCTTT. Translated, it gives CASSWQGSNTEAFF.

The CDR3 sequence: CASSQDDRADTQYF. The CDR3 coding sequence is TGCGCCAGCAGCCAAGATGACCGGGCAGATACGCAGTATTTT. The rearrangement links TRBV4-1 to TRBJ2-3; no definite D call. The CDR3 length is 14 residues. V was trimmed by 0 bases and J by 4 bases, leaving 8 bases between them. CDR1 and CDR2 (germline): MGHRA, YSYEKL.

About this clone: This sample includes further DNA sequences coding for the same CDR3. V and J are TRBV5-1 and TRBJ1-1; D ambiguous. The CDR3 consists of 14 residues. Germline CDR1 is SGHRS and CDR2 is YFSETQ. With 3 bases removed from V and 1 base from J, the gap between germline ends came to 10 bases. CDR3 DNA: TGCGCCAGCAGCTCCTCGGGCGGGAACACTGAAGCTTTCTTT. This translates into CASSSSGGNTEAFF.

This chain joins TRBV6-1 and TRBJ2-1, with D uncertain. CDR3 length: 12 amino acids. V was cut by 1 base and J by 11 bases, with 9 bases left in between. CDR1 and CDR2 from the germline V gene are MNHNS and SASEGT. CDR3: CASSEGRRQQFF. In DNA, the CDR3 is TGTGCCAGCAGTGAAGGGAGAAGGCAGCAGTTCTTC.

The chain links TRBV6-5 to TRBJ2-3, with 11 bases that match TRBD2. J was trimmed by 2 bases and V by 5 bases; bases with no gene match: 3. The CDR3 is 15 residues long. From germline, CDR1 is MNHEY and CDR2 SVGAGI. The CDR3 reads CASSTGLAVTDTQYF. DNA of the CDR3: TGTGCCAGCAGTACGGGACTAGCGGTCACAGATACGCAGTATTTT.

V and J are TRBV14 and TRBJ2-7; TRBD2 aligns across 15 bases. V shed 4 bases and J 2 bases; nucleotides not matched to a gene: 6. The germline V gene has CDR1 SGHDN and CDR2 FVKESK. This CDR3 comprises 17 residues. The CDR3 is CASSPGLAGGPAYEQYF. Written as DNA, the CDR3 is TGTGCCAGCAGCCCAGGACTAGCGGGAGGGCCAGCCTACGAGCAGTACTTC.

This rearrangement joins TRBV28 to TRBJ2-7, with 8 positions matching TRBD2. This CDR3 has 12 residues. Per the germline V gene, CDR1 is MDHEN and CDR2 is SYDVKM. The V and J ends lost 11 bases and 0 bases, in that order; junction bases with no gene match: 3. The CDR3, as DNA: TGTGCCCTTAGCGGGAACTCCTACGAGCAGTACTTC. Translation gives CALSGNSYEQYF.

The chain employs TRBV19 and TRBJ1-2; tentative D call: TRBD1 (5 bases). The length of the CDR3 is 14 residues. CDR1 and CDR2 (germline): LNHDA, SQIVND (reference sequence). The V end was cut by 7 bases, the J end by 0 bases, with 12 bases between. CDR3 DNA: TGTGCCAGTACCCAGACAGTGACTAACTATGGCTACACCTTC. It encodes CASTQTVTNYGYTF.

The chain recombines TRBV9 with TRBJ1-1; D unclear. Between the trimmed V and J ends, which lost 0 bases and 1 base, there was a span of 10 bases. Germline V CDR1 and CDR2: SGDLS, YYNGEE. The CDR3 runs to 15 residues. CDR3 amino acids: CASSVAAGSNTEAFF. In DNA form, the CDR3 reads TGTGCCAGCAGCGTAGCGGCAGGCTCGAACACTGAAGCTTTCTTT.

V usage is TRBV2 and J usage is TRBJ1-5; D remains ambiguous. This CDR3 contains 13 residues. Trimming cost V 5 bases and J 7 bases, with 12 bases left between them. The germline V gene encodes CDR1 SNHLY and CDR2 FYNNEI. The DNA of the CDR3 is TGTGCCAGCAGTTCGATGGAGGCCCAGCCCCAGCATTTT. It translates to CASSSMEAQPQHF.

This clone appeared a few times. The chain joins TRBV6-5 to TRBJ1-2; D not certain. Germline V gene data show CDR1 as MNHEY and CDR2 as SVGAGI. The CDR3 extends over 15 amino acids. Trimming took off 0 bases at V and 7 bases at J, with 15 bases between the two ends. CDR3 bases: TGTGCCAGCAGTTACTCGACCGGAAGCATGTCTGGCTACACCTTC. Amino acids: CASSYSTGSMSGYTF.

V gene TRBV15 combines with J gene TRBJ2-5, with TRBD1 matching over 7 bases. Germline V lookup: CDR1 LNHNV, CDR2 YYDKDF (reference sequence). The CDR3 loop spans 15 amino acids. V shed 0 bases and J 1 base; nucleotides not matched to a gene: 2. DNA for the CDR3: TGTGCCACCAGCAGAGAATGGGACAGCCAAGAGACCCAGTACTTC. Its translation is CATSREWDSQETQYF.

In nucleotides, the CDR3 is TGTGCCAGCAGTGCACAGGGCTGGGGCAATCAGCCCCAGCATTTT. It encodes CASSAQGWGNQPQHF. This rearrangement joins TRBV6-1 to TRBJ1-5; D perhaps matches TRBD1 (6 bases). The CDR3 has 15 residues. Germline CDR1 reads MNHNS; CDR2 reads SASEGT. The germline V and J ends were trimmed by 4 bases and 2 bases, with 12 bases remaining between them.

The gene calls are TRBV27 and TRBJ2-7, with 8 bases fitting TRBD1. Germline V lookup: CDR1 MNHEY, CDR2 SMNVEV (reference sequence). This CDR3 comprises 15 residues. V lost 2 bases, J lost 1 base, and 4 bases stayed unmatched. CDR3 bases: TGTGCCAGCAGTTTAGTTGGGGACAGGTCCTACGAGCAGTACTTC. Residues: CASSLVGDRSYEQYF.

The chain combines TRBV19 with TRBJ1-1; possibly TRBD1 for D (6 bases). From germline, CDR1 is LNHDA and CDR2 SQIVND (reference sequence). This CDR3 comprises 14 residues. V shed 8 bases and J shed 1 base, with 14 bases lying between them. The DNA of the CDR3 is TGTGCCAGTTGTCCAGGGACAACGAACACTGAAGCTTTCTTT. Residues: CASCPGTTNTEAFF.

J is TRBJ2-1 and V is TRBV10-3; 9 bases fit TRBD2. The CDR3 consists of 18 residues. V dropped 3 bases and J dropped 0; count of bases not matched to a gene: 9. In germline, CDR1 is ENHRY, CDR2 SYGVKD. This chain's CDR3 is CAISDSGSGRSSYNEQFF. For the CDR3, the DNA is TGTGCCATCAGTGATTCCGGCAGCGGGAGGAGCTCCTACAATGAGCAGTTCTTC.